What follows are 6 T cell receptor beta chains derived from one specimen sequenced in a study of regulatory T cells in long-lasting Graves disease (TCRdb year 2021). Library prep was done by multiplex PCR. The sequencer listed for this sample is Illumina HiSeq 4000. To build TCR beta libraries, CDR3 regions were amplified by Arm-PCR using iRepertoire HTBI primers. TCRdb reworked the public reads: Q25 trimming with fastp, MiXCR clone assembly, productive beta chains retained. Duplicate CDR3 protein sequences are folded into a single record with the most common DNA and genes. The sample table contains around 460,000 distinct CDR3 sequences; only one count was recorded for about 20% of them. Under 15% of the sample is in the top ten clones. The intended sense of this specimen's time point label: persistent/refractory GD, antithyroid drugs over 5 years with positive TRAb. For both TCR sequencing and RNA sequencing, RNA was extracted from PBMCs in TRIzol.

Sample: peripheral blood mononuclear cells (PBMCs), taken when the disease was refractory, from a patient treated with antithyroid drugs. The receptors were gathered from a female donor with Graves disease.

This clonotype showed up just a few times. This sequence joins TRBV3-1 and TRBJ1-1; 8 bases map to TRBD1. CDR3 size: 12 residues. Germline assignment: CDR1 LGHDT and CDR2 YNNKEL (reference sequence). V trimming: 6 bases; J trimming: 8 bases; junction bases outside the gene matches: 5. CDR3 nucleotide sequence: TGTGCCAGCAGTCGGACAGGGTTCGAAGCTTTCTTT. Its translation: CASSRTGFEAFF.

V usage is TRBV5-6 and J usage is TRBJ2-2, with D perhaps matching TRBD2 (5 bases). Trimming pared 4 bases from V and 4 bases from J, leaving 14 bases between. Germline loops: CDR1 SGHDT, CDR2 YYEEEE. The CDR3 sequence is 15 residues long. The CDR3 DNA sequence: TGTGCCAGCAGCCGACGGGGTTGGGGCACCGGGGAGCTGTTTTTT. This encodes CASSRRGWGTGELFF.

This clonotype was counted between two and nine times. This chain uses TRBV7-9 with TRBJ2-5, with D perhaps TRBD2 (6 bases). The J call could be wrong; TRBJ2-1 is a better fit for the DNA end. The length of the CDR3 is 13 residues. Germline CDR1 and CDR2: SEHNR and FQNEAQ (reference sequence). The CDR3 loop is CASSPEWGDEQFF. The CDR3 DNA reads TGTGCCAGCTCACCAGAATGGGGGGATGAGCAGTTCTTC.

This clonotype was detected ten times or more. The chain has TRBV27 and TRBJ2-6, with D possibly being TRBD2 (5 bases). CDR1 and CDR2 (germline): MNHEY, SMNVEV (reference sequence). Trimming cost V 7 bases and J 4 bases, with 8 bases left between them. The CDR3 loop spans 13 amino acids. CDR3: CASTVAGANVLTF. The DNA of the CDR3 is TGTGCCAGCACCGTAGCGGGGGCCAACGTCCTGACTTTC.

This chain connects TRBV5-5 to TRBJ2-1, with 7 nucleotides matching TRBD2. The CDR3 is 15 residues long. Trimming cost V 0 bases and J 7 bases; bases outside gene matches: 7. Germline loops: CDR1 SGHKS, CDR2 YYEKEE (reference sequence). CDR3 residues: CASSLDAGEYNEQFF. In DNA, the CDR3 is TGTGCCAGCAGCTTGGACGCGGGGGAATATAATGAGCAGTTCTTC. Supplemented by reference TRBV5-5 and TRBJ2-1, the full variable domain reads DAGVTQSPTHLIKTRGQQVTLRCSPISGHKSVSWYQQVLGQGPQFIFQYYEKEERGRGNFPDRFSARQFPNYSSELNVNALLLGDSALYLCASSLDAGEYNEQFFGPGTRLTVL.

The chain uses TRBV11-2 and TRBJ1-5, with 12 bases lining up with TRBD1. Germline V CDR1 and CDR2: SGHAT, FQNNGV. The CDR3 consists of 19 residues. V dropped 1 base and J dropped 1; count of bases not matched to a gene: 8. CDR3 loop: CASSLAAGQGAGSNQPQHF. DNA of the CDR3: TGTGCCAGCAGCTTAGCTGCGGGACAGGGGGCGGGAAGCAATCAGCCCCAGCATTTT.